This entry features one T cell receptor beta chain sequence. Its target is not known. This CDR3 has 18 residues. The V end lost 5 bases, the J end lost 4 bases, and 26 bases lay between the germline ends. Germline values: CDR1 MNHEY, CDR2 SMNVEV (reference sequence). These data are taken from a study of cytomegalovirus exposure and HLA in healthy donors. Primers included in the PCR were 60 Vbeta and 13 Jbeta primers. The data were produced by immunoSEQ multiplex PCR, yet TCRdb's version contains in-frame clones alone and is incomplete. The sample lists some 150,000 clones; roughly three quarters were seen once. Findings and caveats of the study: Analyzed later, most CMV-associated TCR beta chains appeared HLA-restricted.

Material for sequencing was PBMCs. The chain recombines TRBV27 with TRBJ1-2; no firm D call. The sequence came from a man aged 18 to 30 in good health and CMV-seropositive. The CDR3 DNA reads as TGTGCCAGCAGTCCTTTAGATATAGCGGACCCCGAGAGCTATGGCTACACCTTC. Amino acids: CASSPLDIADPESYGYTF.